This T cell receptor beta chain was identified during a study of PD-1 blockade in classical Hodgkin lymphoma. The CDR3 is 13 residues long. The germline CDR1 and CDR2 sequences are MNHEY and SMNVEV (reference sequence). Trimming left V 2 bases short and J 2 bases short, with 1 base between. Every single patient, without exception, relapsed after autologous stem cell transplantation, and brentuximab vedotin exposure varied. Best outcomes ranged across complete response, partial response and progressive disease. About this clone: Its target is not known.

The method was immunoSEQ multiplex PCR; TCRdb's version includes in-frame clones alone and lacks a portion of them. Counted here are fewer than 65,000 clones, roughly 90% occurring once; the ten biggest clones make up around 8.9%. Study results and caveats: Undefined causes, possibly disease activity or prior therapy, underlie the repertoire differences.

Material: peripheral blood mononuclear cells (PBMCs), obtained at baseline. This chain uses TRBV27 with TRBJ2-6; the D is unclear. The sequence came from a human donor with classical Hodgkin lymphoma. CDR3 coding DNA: TGTGCCAGCAGTTTAACTGGGGCCAACGTCCTGACTTTC. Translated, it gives CASSLTGANVLTF. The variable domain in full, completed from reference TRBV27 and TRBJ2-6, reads EAQVTQNPRYLITVTGKKLTVTCSQNMNHEYMSWYRQDPGLGLRQIYYSMNVEVTDKGDVPEGYKVSRKEKRNFPLILESPSPNQTSLYFCASSLTGANVLTFGAGSRLTVL.